Each of the 6 T cell receptor beta chains below was sequenced from the same sample in a study of T cells in Graves' hyperthyroidism and ophthalmopathy. Template material for amplifying TCR beta CDR3 regions consisted of RNA transcripts. The HTBI set primed first-round TCR CDR3 RT-PCR. Each CDR3 protein gets one entry after TCRdb re-called the multiplex PCR reads with MiXCR. The data show a few hundred thousand distinct CDR3 sequences, with roughly 13% seen just once and approximately 5.3% held by the top ten. Specimen: blood. The receptor set was obtained from a woman aged 18 to 35 with Graves' hyperthyroidism.

The chain carries TRBV3-1 and TRBJ2-1; either TRBD1 or TRBD2 may supply D (5 bases each). V was trimmed by 8 bases and J by 0 bases, leaving 11 bases between them. Germline loops: CDR1 LGHDT, CDR2 YNNKEL (reference sequence). The CDR3 contains 14 residues. The CDR3 sequence: CASGEGSSYNEQFF. DNA of the CDR3: TGTGCCAGCGGAGAGGGGAGCTCCTACAATGAGCAGTTCTTC.

The rearrangement joins TRBV6-1 to TRBJ1-2; TRBD1 aligns across 8 bases. This CDR3 spans 14 amino acids. Germline trimming cut 4 bases from V and 8 bases from J; bases unmatched to any gene: 9. The germline CDR1 and CDR2 sequences are MNHNS and SASEGT. CDR3: CASSVIQTGAGYTF. The CDR3 DNA follows: TGTGCCAGCAGTGTGATCCAGACAGGGGCGGGCTACACCTTC.

This clonotype was observed a handful of times. The chain links TRBV14 to TRBJ1-1, with D unclear. The germline CDR1 and CDR2 sequences are SGHDN and FVKESK. V lost 3 bases, J lost 2 bases, and 13 bases lay in between. This CDR3 spans 15 amino acids. The CDR3 spells CASSHLLGDNTEAFF. CDR3 coding DNA: TGTGCCAGCAGCCACCTCCTCGGGGATAACACTGAAGCTTTCTTT.

This clonotype was seen more than once but under ten times. V usage is TRBV6-1 and J usage is TRBJ2-2; D not certain. The CDR3 is 11 amino acids. Trimming took off 8 bases at V and 3 bases at J, with 4 bases between the two ends. The V gene's germline CDR1 is MNHNS and CDR2 SASEGT. CDR3 residues: CASEDTGELFF. The CDR3 coding sequence is TGTGCCAGCGAGGACACCGGGGAGCTGTTTTTT.

The sample holds many counts of this clonotype. The chain recombines TRBV18 with TRBJ1-2; 8 positions agree with TRBD1. V lost 0 bases, J lost 4 bases, and 1 base stayed unmatched. The CDR3 is made up of 14 amino acids. Germline V gene data show CDR1 as KGHSH and CDR2 as LQKENI. The CDR3 loop reads CASSPPGTGYGYTF. The CDR3 DNA is TGTGCCAGCTCACCACCAGGGACAGGCTATGGCTACACCTTC. Using reference TRBV18 and TRBJ1-2 for the parts outside the CDR3, the full variable domain is NAGVMQNPRHLVRRRGQEARLRCSPMKGHSHVYWYRQLPEEGLKFMVYLQKENIIDESGMPKERFSAEFPKEGPSILRIQQVVRGDSAAYFCASSPPGTGYGYTFGSGTRLTVV.

This clonotype was observed at least ten times. This chain connects TRBV20-1 to TRBJ2-3; tentative D call: TRBD2 (5 bases). The V gene's germline CDR1 is DFQATT and CDR2 SNEGSKA (reference sequence). Trimming took off 6 bases at V and 3 bases at J, with 22 bases between the two ends. The length of the CDR3 is 16 residues. CDR3 sequence: CSALRSEGSWTDTQYF. CDR3 nucleotide sequence: TGCAGTGCCCTCCGATCTGAGGGTTCGTGGACAGATACGCAGTATTTT.